This TCR beta chain was identified in a study of CD8+ T cells in alopecia areata. Across the study: Administration of oral tofacitinib to treated patients was at 5 to 10 mg twice daily.

Treatment reported: oral pan-JAK inhibitor, 5-10 mg twice daily. Investigators isolated RNA and reverse transcribed it into cDNA to act as the sequencing template. Profiling relied on immunoSEQ multiplex PCR, and the TCRdb table lists in-frame clones only, not all of them. Of approximately 140,000 clones detected, about 85% appear once; the ten largest clones hold less than 15%. For this clone: Its antigen is undetermined.

General study findings and limits: It was less clear whether patients shared TCRs than it was in mice, possibly because of HLA. A large proportion of expanded lesional clones were detected persisting in scalp and blood during tofacitinib. Clonality exceeded that of normal scalp in lesional scalp, most notably in alopecia totalis/universalis.

The CDR3 is 15 amino acids. From germline, CDR1 is MGHRA and CDR2 YSYEKL. With 2 bases removed from V and 0 bases from J, the gap between germline ends came to 10 bases. The sequencing used CD8+ T cells sorted from blood, collected at week 4, from a patient treated with tofacitinib. The chain uses TRBV4-1 and TRBJ1-1; no definite D call. The receptor was derived from a human donor with alopecia areata. CDR3 in amino acids: CASSQRPLLNTEAFF. CDR3 bases: TGCGCCAGCAGCCAAAGGCCCCTGTTGAACACTGAAGCTTTCTTT.